The 27 T cell receptor beta chains below come from one sample, sequenced in a study of regulatory T cells in long-lasting Graves disease. Arm-PCR with iRepertoire HTBI primers amplified the CDR3 regions for these TCR beta libraries. MiXCR, run by TCRdb on the multiplex PCR reads, gives a single entry per CDR3 protein. The sample has more than 350,000 distinct CDR3 sequences, roughly 21% seen once. The time point here: persistent/refractory GD, antithyroid drugs over 5 years with positive TRAb. Making the TCR library involved RNA that had been extracted from PBMCs. The specimen was peripheral blood mononuclear cells (PBMCs), collected when the disease was refractory, from a patient treated with antithyroid drugs. These TCRs come from a female donor with Graves disease.

The chain recombines TRBV29-1 with TRBJ2-3; tentatively, D is TRBD2 (7 bases). The germline V and J ends were trimmed by 4 bases and 2 bases, with 19 bases remaining between them. The CDR3 is 16 amino acids. The germline V gene has CDR1 SQVTM and CDR2 ANQGSEA. The CDR3: CSVGMMGGGVTDTQYF. The CDR3 DNA reads TGCAGCGTTGGGATGATGGGCGGGGGCGTCACAGATACGCAGTATTTT.

This chain links TRBV4-1 with TRBJ1-2; D may be TRBD1 (6 bases). V lost 0 bases and J lost 3, with 14 bases in between. This CDR3 region has 16 residues. Germline CDR1 reads MGHRA; CDR2 reads YSYEKL. This chain's CDR3 is CASSQDGARGDYGYTF. The DNA of the CDR3 is TGCGCCAGCAGCCAAGATGGGGCCAGGGGTGACTATGGCTACACCTTC.

This clonotype was recorded at least ten times. CDR3 sequence reads: CASSSEQTNSPLHF. CDR3 coding DNA: TGTGCCAGCAGTTCTGAACAGACTAATTCACCCCTCCACTTT. The V gene is TRBV12-3 or TRBV12-4, the J gene TRBJ1-6, with D unresolved. CDR3 length equals 14 residues. V shed 4 bases and J shed 6 bases, with 10 bases lying between them.

There are a few counts of this clonotype. V usage is TRBV29-1 and J usage is TRBJ2-7; D unresolved. The CDR3 runs to 11 residues. Trimming removed 2 bases from V and 2 bases from J, with 4 bases in between. Germline V gene sequence: CDR1 SQVTM, CDR2 ANQGSEA. CDR3 sequence (DNA): TGCAGCGTTGAAACGACCTACGAGCAGTACTTC. It yields the protein CSVETTYEQYF.

V usage is TRBV5-1 and J usage is TRBJ2-4; D remains unclear. Trimming removed 2 bases at V and 0 bases at J, with 6 bases between. The CDR3 is made up of 14 amino acids. Germline V gene sequence: CDR1 SGHRS, CDR2 YFSETQ. In DNA, the CDR3 is TGCGCCAGCAGCTTTGACGTAGCCAAAAACATTCAGTACTTC. Its translation: CASSFDVAKNIQYF.

The V gene is TRBV27, the J gene TRBJ2-1; D is unresolved. Trimming pared 0 bases from V and 10 bases from J, leaving 7 bases between. There are 12 residues in the CDR3. Germline V gives CDR1 MNHEY, CDR2 SMNVEV (reference sequence). The CDR3 loop is CASSLSKGEQFF. The CDR3 nucleotides are TGTGCCAGCAGTTTATCGAAAGGAGAGCAGTTCTTC.

The chain links TRBV20-1 to TRBJ2-5, with TRBD2 matching 13 bases. This CDR3 has 17 residues. Trimming cost V 0 bases and J 3 bases; bases outside gene matches: 7. In germline, CDR1 is DFQATT, CDR2 SNEGSKA (reference sequence). The CDR3 bases are TGCAGTGCTAGAGATCTAACTAGCGGGAGGGCCGAAGAGACCCAGTACTTC. Residues: CSARDLTSGRAEETQYF.

This rearrangement joins TRBV19 to TRBJ2-7, with D maybe TRBD1 (5 bases). Trimming pared 2 bases from V and 4 bases from J, leaving 12 bases between. This CDR3 spans 14 amino acids. CDR1 is LNHDA, CDR2 SQIVND, per germline (reference sequence). CDR3 DNA: TGTGCCAGTAGTATAACCGCAGGGCCGTACGAGCAGTACTTC. Amino acid sequence: CASSITAGPYEQYF.

The chain links TRBV4-2 to TRBJ2-7, with 7 bases lining up with TRBD2. The CDR3 loop spans 15 amino acids. CDR1 and CDR2 from the germline V gene are LGHNA and YNFKEQ. Germline trimming cut 0 bases from V and 5 bases from J; bases unmatched to any gene: 7. Written as DNA, the CDR3 is TGTGCCAGCAGCCAAGATTCTAGCGGAGCCGACGAGCAGTACTTC. Residues: CASSQDSSGADEQYF.

In this sample, this clonotype turned up many times. This CDR3 is CASSYSTNTGELFF. The CDR3 bases are TGCGCCAGCAGCTATTCAACGAACACCGGGGAGCTGTTTTTT. J is TRBJ2-2 and V is TRBV5-1; no firm D call. The V end lost 3 bases, the J end lost 0 bases, and 6 bases lay between the germline ends. Germline loops: CDR1 SGHRS, CDR2 YFSETQ. The CDR3 extends over 14 amino acids.

With respect to this clonotype: A clone one base away is much larger, so this may be a read error. The V gene is TRBV28, the J gene TRBJ1-2; no firm D call. This CDR3 is 13 amino acids long. Germline loops: CDR1 MDHEN, CDR2 SYDVKM. The chain's CDR3 is CVSSLHGDYGYTF. CDR3 DNA: TGTGTCAGCAGTTTACATGGGGACTATGGCTACACCTTC.

This clonotype was found many times. This chain connects TRBV29-1 to TRBJ1-1; D unresolved. This CDR3 spans 13 amino acids. V lost 5 bases and J 1 base, leaving 11 bases between the germline ends. Germline V gives CDR1 SQVTM, CDR2 ANQGSEA. The DNA for the CDR3 is TGCAGCGTTAAGCCTACAGAGAACACTGAAGCTTTCTTT. It is translated as CSVKPTENTEAFF.

There are many counts of this clonotype. The chain joins TRBV10-3 to TRBJ2-1, with D possibly TRBD1 on 5 matching bases. The CDR3 has 14 residues. CDR1 is ENHRY, CDR2 SYGVKD, per germline. Trimming pared 7 bases from V and 4 bases from J, leaving 14 bases between. The CDR3 nucleotides read TGTGCCATCAAAGGCAGGGAAACTTACAATGAGCAGTTCTTC. Amino acid sequence: CAIKGRETYNEQFF.

The chain carries TRBV7-3 and TRBJ2-5, with D possibly matching TRBD1 (6 bases). Trimming removed 1 base from V and 3 bases from J, with 12 bases in between. The CDR3 covers 15 residues. The germline gives CDR1 SGHTA, CDR2 FQGTGA. In nucleotides, the CDR3 is TGTGCCAGCAGCTTAATGGGGGCGGGCGAAGAGACCCAGTACTTC. Translated: CASSLMGAGEETQYF.

This sequence joins TRBV20-1 and TRBJ2-7; TRBD2 matches 11 bases. The CDR3 extends over 17 amino acids. Germline trimming cut 3 bases from V and 6 bases from J; bases unmatched to any gene: 16. Germline V CDR1 and CDR2: DFQATT, SNEGSKA (reference sequence). CDR3 sequence: CSARGPGLAVDGSEQYF. The CDR3 DNA follows: TGCAGTGCTAGGGGACCGGGACTAGCGGTAGACGGTAGCGAGCAGTACTTC.

The rearrangement joins TRBV7-3 to TRBJ2-7; a possible D gene is TRBD1 (5 bases). V was shortened by 3 bases and J by 5 bases, with 14 bases between the two germline ends. The germline V gene has CDR1 SGHTA and CDR2 FQGTGA. The CDR3 is made up of 14 amino acids. CDR3 DNA sequence: TGTGCCAGCAGCTTTGACGACAGCCCGAACGAGCAGTACTTC. Protein: CASSFDDSPNEQYF.

This clonotype was found a few times. The J gene is TRBJ1-2, the V gene TRBV18; 7 bases fit TRBD1. The CDR3 contains 12 residues. Germline V lookup: CDR1 KGHSH, CDR2 LQKENI. With V trimmed by 3 bases and J by 8 bases, 3 bases remained unmatched. CDR3 residues: CASSPDRAGYTF. The CDR3 nucleotides are TGTGCCAGCTCACCCGACAGGGCCGGCTACACCTTC.

This clonotype was counted only a few times. The chain links TRBV20-1 to TRBJ1-2; D not resolved. CDR1 is DFQATT and CDR2 is SNEGSKA in the germline V gene (reference sequence). Trimming pared 1 base from V and 5 bases from J, leaving 8 bases between. The CDR3 length is 12 residues. In DNA, the CDR3 is TGCAGTGCTAGAGTCTTCGGTTATGGCTACACCTTC. Translated: CSARVFGYGYTF.

V usage is TRBV6-2 or TRBV6-3 and J usage is TRBJ2-3; 8 bases map to TRBD1. The CDR3 totals 17 residues. Germline assignment: CDR1 MNHEY and CDR2 SVGEGT. J lost 4 bases, V lost 3 bases, and 12 bases had no gene match. The CDR3 nucleotides read TGTGCCAGCAGTTATAAAGTTGTGGACAGGGACGCAGATACGCAGTATTTT. Translated: CASSYKVVDRDADTQYF.

Many counts were recorded for this clonotype. The chain carries TRBV3-1 and TRBJ1-4, with a weak D call TRBD1 (5 bases). V lost 7 bases to trimming and J lost 5 bases, with 14 bases between them. Germline V gives CDR1 LGHDT, CDR2 YNNKEL (reference sequence). This CDR3 has 14 amino acids. The chain's CDR3 is CASTPGTENEKLFF. The CDR3, as DNA: TGTGCCAGCACCCCCGGGACTGAGAATGAAAAACTGTTTTTT.

The genes are TRBV7-9 and TRBJ2-1; D is tentatively TRBD1 or TRBD2 (5 bases each). Germline V gives CDR1 SEHNR, CDR2 FQNEAQ (reference sequence). The CDR3 sequence is 12 residues long. Trimming took 5 bases from V and 9 from J, leaving 11 bases between them. Here the CDR3 DNA reads TGTGCCAGCAGCCGGGGTCAGGGTGAGCAGTTCTTC. It is translated as CASSRGQGEQFF. The whole variable domain, filled in from reference TRBV7-9 and TRBJ2-1, reads DTGVSQNPRHKITKRGQNVTFRCDPISEHNRLYWYRQTLGQGPEFLTYFQNEAQLEKSRLLSDRFSAERPKGSFSTLEIQRTEQGDSAMYLCASSRGQGEQFFGPGTRLTVL.

This clonotype was seen only a few times. V is TRBV3-1 and J is TRBJ2-7; D may be TRBD2 (7 bases). The V and J ends lost 5 bases and 3 bases respectively, with 17 bases between them. Germline lookup yields CDR1 LGHDT and CDR2 YNNKEL (reference sequence). The CDR3 is 15 residues long. The CDR3 DNA reads as TGTGCCAGCAGCGAGCAGGGGAGGGCCTTCTACGAGCAGTACTTC. Translation: CASSEQGRAFYEQYF.

Regarding this clonotype: At one end the junction does not follow the germline gene, possibly because of a read error. The chain joins TRBV20-1 to TRBJ1-1; TRBD1 is a possible D gene (6 bases). From germline, CDR1 is DFQATT and CDR2 SNEGSKA (reference sequence). The CDR3 runs to 11 residues. The CDR3 reads CSAVQGTEALF. The CDR3, as DNA: TGCAGTGCTGTACAGGGAACTGAAGCTCTCTTT.

The table lists this clonotype with a few counts. The chain uses TRBV29-1 and TRBJ2-7, with D possibly matching TRBD1 (5 bases). CDR1 and CDR2 (germline): SQVTM, ANQGSEA. There are 16 residues in the CDR3. V lost 2 bases to trimming and J lost 0 bases, with 17 bases between them. The DNA for the CDR3 is TGCAGCGTTGAATGGGTCGCCGATAGGGGCTCCTACGAGCAGTACTTC. This sequence encodes CSVEWVADRGSYEQYF.

This rearrangement joins TRBV5-5 to TRBJ2-2; TRBD2 might be the D (5 bases). CDR1 is SGHKS, CDR2 YYEKEE, per germline (reference sequence). Deletions cut 2 bases from V and 1 base from J, with 12 bases between. The CDR3 runs 16 residues. CDR3 protein: CASSLTRELNTGELFF. Written as DNA, the CDR3 is TGTGCCAGCAGCTTAACCCGGGAACTGAACACCGGGGAGCTGTTTTTT.

There are many counts of this clonotype. At one end the junction does not follow the germline gene, possibly because of a read error. This rearrangement joins TRBV28 to TRBJ1-5; D unresolved. Germline V gene data show CDR1 as MDHEN and CDR2 as SYDVKM. This CDR3 region has 13 residues. The CDR3 sequence: CASTLTGKGPQHF. The CDR3 DNA sequence: TGTGCCAGCACTTTAACGGGGAAAGGGCCCCAGCATTTT.

This clonotype was observed at least ten times. The genes are TRBV2 and TRBJ2-6; 10 bases align to TRBD1. V was clipped by 4 bases and J by 2 bases; unmatched bases: 8. The germline V gene encodes CDR1 SNHLY and CDR2 FYNNEI. The CDR3 loop spans 18 amino acids. The CDR3 loop reads CASSVRDRGGTGANVLTF. CDR3 in DNA: TGTGCCAGCAGTGTACGGGACAGGGGTGGCACTGGGGCCAACGTCCTGACTTTC.